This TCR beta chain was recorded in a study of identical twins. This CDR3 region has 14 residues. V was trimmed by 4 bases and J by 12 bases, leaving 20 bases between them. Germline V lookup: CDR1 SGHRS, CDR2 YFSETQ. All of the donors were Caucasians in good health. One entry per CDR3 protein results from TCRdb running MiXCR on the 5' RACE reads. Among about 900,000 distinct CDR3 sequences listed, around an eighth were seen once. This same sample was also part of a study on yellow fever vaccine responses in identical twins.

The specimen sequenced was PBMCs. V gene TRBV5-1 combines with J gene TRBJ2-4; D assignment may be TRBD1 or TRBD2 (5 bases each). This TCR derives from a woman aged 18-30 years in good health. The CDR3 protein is CASSPGARESGQYF. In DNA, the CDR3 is TGCGCCAGCAGCCCCGGGGCGAGGGAGAGCGGTCAGTACTTC.